This T cell receptor (beta chain) is drawn from a study of shared clonotypes between healthy human individuals. Method: immunoSEQ multiplex PCR; TCRdb's copy keeps in-frame clones and lacks some. The sample lists roughly 640,000 clones, approximately 79% occurring once. CDR1 is MNHEY and CDR2 is SMNVEV in the germline V gene (reference sequence). Trimming left V 6 bases short and J 2 bases short, with 16 bases between. This CDR3 is built from 15 residues. What was sequenced was memory CD4+ T cells sorted from blood. Subset specified: CD45RA-negative fraction. The TCR sequence derives from a woman aged 30 to 39 in good health. The chain recombines TRBV27 with TRBJ1-1; no clear D gene. In nucleotides, the CDR3 is TGTGCCAGCAGATCCCCGGCCGGGGAAAACACTGAAGCTTTCTTT. Translation: CASRSPAGENTEAFF.